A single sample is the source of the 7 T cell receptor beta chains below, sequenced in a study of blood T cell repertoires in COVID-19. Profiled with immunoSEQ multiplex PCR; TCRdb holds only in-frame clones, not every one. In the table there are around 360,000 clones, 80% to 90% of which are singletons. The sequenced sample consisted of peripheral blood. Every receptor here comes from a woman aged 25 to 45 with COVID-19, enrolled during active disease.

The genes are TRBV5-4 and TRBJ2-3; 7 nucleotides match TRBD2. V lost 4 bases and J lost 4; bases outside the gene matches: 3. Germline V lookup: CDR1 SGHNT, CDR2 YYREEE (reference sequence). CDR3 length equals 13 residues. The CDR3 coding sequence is TGTGCCAGCAGCGGAACTAGCGCAGATACGCAGTATTTT. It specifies CASSGTSADTQYF.

CDR3 sequence: CASSPPGTSGSYEQYF. The CDR3 DNA reads as TGTGCCAGCAGCCCCCCCGGGACTAGCGGGAGCTACGAGCAGTACTTC. The V gene is TRBV28, the J gene TRBJ2-7; 14 bases match TRBD2. This CDR3 comprises 16 residues. Unmatched junction bases numbered 7, after V lost 6 bases and J lost 3 bases. From germline, CDR1 is MDHEN and CDR2 SYDVKM.

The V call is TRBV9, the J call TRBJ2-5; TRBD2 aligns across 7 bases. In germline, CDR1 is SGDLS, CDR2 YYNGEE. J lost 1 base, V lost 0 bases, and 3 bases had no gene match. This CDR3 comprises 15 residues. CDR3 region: CASSVVIAGQETQYF. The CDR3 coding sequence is TGTGCCAGCAGCGTAGTCATAGCGGGCCAAGAGACCCAGTACTTC.

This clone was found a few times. CDR3 sequence reads: CASSLGKEVVTGNQPQHF. CDR3 nucleotides: TGTGCCAGCAGCTTGGGAAAGGAGGTTGTGACGGGGAACCAGCCCCAGCATTTT. J is TRBJ1-5 and V is TRBV5-8; D not certain. Germline V gene data show CDR1 as SGHTS and CDR2 as YDEGEE. The CDR3 totals 18 residues. V was clipped by 0 bases and J by 7 bases, with 23 bases between them.

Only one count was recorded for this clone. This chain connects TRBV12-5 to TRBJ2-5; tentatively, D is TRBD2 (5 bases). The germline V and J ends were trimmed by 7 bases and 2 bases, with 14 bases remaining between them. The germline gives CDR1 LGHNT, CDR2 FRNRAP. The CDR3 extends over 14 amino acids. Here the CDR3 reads CASAKTPGQETQYF. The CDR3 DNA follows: TGTGCTAGTGCTAAAACCCCGGGGCAAGAGACCCAGTACTTC.

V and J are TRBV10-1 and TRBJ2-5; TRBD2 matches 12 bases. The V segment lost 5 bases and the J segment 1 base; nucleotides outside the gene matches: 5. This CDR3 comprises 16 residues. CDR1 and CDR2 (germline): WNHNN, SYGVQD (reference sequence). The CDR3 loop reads CASSSGLAGSQETQYF. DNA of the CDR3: TGCGCCAGCAGTTCGGGACTAGCGGGCTCCCAAGAGACCCAGTACTTC.

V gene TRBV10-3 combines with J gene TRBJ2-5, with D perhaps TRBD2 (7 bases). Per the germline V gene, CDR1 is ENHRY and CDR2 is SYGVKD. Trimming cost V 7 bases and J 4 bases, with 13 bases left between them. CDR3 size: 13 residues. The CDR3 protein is CAIKGGATETQYF. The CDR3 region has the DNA TGTGCCATCAAGGGGGGGGCGACAGAGACCCAGTACTTC.